The 2 T cell receptor beta chains reported below all come from one sample, sequenced in a study of vaccination effects on CD4 cells after COVID-19. Using immunoSEQ multiplex PCR, the repertoire was profiled, and TCRdb retains in-frame clones only, with some absent. The sample has tens of thousands of clones; around 79% are singletons. The culture ran for roughly ten days, and then CD4+ T cells were isolated. For these TCRs, the target antigens are not known. Sequencing used CD4+ T cells from PBMCs cultured without peptide, obtained before COVID-19 vaccination. The receptors shown here come from a human donor who received a COVID-19 vaccine.

In this sample, this clone turned up once. This CDR3 reads CAISGSPQGVNTEAFF. The CDR3 region has the DNA TGTGCCATCAGTGGGTCTCCACAGGGGGTGAACACTGAAGCTTTCTTT. This chain joins TRBV10-3 and TRBJ1-1; 8 bases line up with TRBD1. Germline loops: CDR1 ENHRY, CDR2 SYGVKD. The trim removed 4 bases at V and 0 bases at J, leaving 7 bases unmatched. The CDR3 sequence is 16 residues long.

The chain employs TRBV13 and TRBJ1-1; D not certain. The CDR3 is 15 amino acids. Trimming left V 1 base short and J 6 bases short, with 15 bases between. CDR1 and CDR2 (germline): PRHDT, FYEKMQ (reference sequence). The CDR3 spells CASSLVGPDGAEAFF. CDR3 DNA: TGTGCCAGCAGCTTAGTTGGACCGGACGGGGCTGAAGCTTTCTTT.